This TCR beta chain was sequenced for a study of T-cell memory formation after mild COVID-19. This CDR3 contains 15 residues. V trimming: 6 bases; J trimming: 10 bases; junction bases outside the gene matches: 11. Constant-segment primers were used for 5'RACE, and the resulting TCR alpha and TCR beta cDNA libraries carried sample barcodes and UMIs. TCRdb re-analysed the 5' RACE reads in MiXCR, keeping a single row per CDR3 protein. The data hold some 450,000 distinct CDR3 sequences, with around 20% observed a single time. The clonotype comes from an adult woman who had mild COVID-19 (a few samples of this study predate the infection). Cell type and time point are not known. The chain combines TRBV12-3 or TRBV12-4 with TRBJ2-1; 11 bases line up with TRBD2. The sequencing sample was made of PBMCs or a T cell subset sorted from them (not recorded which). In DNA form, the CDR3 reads TGTGCCAGCAGCCCCACTAGCGGGAGTTTTCTGGAGCAGTTCTTC. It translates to CASSPTSGSFLEQFF.